This is a list of T cell receptor beta chains from one sample in a study of T cell responses to AZD1222 COVID-19 vaccine. Sequenced by immunoSEQ multiplex PCR; TCRdb stores in-frame clones only, minus some. The profile shows more than 100,000 clones, 75% to 85% of them singletons. This specimen consisted of peripheral blood, obtained 28 days after the second dose of the MenACWY control vaccine. These receptors were collected from an adult who received the MenACWY meningococcal vaccine as a control. Both conserved end residues are part of each CDR3. The D gene is left open where the match is weak. A row's size may be missing; if present it is once, few, many or a size class.

TRBV6-6	-	TRBJ2-2	-	TGTGCCAGCAGTCGTCAGGGTGGAAGGAGCACCGGGGAGCTGTTTTTT	CASSRQGGRSTGELFF
TRBV18	-	TRBJ2-3	-	TGTGCCAGCTCACCTGGCCCAGATACGCAGTATTTT	CASSPGPDTQYF
TRBV27	-	TRBJ2-1	-	TGTGCCAGCAGTTTCAGCTCCTACAATGAGCAGTTCTTC	CASSFSSYNEQFF
TRBV3-1/TRBV3-2	-	TRBJ2-2	-	TGTGCCAGCAGCCAAGTCAGGCTGGCGAACACCGGGGAGCTGTTTTTT	CASSQVRLANTGELFF
TRBV18	-	TRBJ2-2	-	TGTGCCAGCTCACCTCAAGGGGATCTGAACACCGGGGAGCTGTTTTTT	CASSPQGDLNTGELFF
TRBV6-1	-	TRBJ2-3	TRBD2	TGTGCCAGCAGTGAACAGCGGGGGTTGACAGATACGCAGTATTTT	CASSEQRGLTDTQYF
TRBV15	-	TRBJ2-3	-	TGTGCCACCAGCAGAGGAGGGGAGGCAGATACGCAGTATTTT	CATSRGGEADTQYF
TRBV5-4	-	TRBJ1-6	-	TGTGCCAGCAGCGCCGCTTTCGGCTCACCCCTCCACTTT	CASSAAFGSPLHF
TRBV29-1	-	TRBJ1-2	-	TGCAGCGTTGTAGAGGGGACGTATGGCTACACCTTC	CSVVEGTYGYTF
TRBV5-1	-	TRBJ1-1	TRBD1	TGCGCCAGCAGGCACAGGGGGGACTCCTTTGGCACTGAAGCTTTCTTT	CASRHRGDSFGTEAFF
TRBV5-1	-	TRBJ1-6	-	TGCGCCAGCAGCTTCCGGGACACATATAATTCACCCCTCCACTTT	CASSFRDTYNSPLHF
TRBV6-5	-	TRBJ1-5	-	TGTGCCAGCAGGACAGGATGGGATAGCAATCAGCCCCAGCATTTT	CASRTGWDSNQPQHF
TRBV6-5	once	TRBJ1-1	-	TGTGCCAGCAGTTACTCGCAGGGGAAGAACACTGAAGCTTTCTTT	CASSYSQGKNTEAFF
TRBV6-4	-	TRBJ2-3	TRBD1	TGTGCCAGCAGTGAACAGGGGGCAGATACGCAGTATTTT	CASSEQGADTQYF
TRBV5-1	-	TRBJ1-1	-	TGCGCCAGCAGCCCCCAGGAAAGGGGCACTGAAGCTTTCTTT	CASSPQERGTEAFF
TRBV10-3	-	TRBJ2-3	-	TGTGCCATCAGTGAGAGGGGCCCAGATACGCAGTATTTT	CAISERGPDTQYF
TRBV5-1	-	TRBJ1-2	-	TGCGCCAGCAGCTTGAAGGCAGGCTATGGCTACACCTTC	CASSLKAGYGYTF
TRBV4-1	-	TRBJ1-4	-	TGCGCCAGCAGCCAAGATCGACCGGGGACGTCAACTAATGAAAAACTGTTTTTT	CASSQDRPGTSTNEKLFF
TRBV4-2	-	TRBJ2-1	-	TGTGCCAGCAGCCACATCAGGTTCCAGGTGCCTGAGCAGTTCTTC	CASSHIRFQVPEQFF
TRBV14	-	TRBJ1-1	-	TGTGCCAGCAGCCAAGTGGTACAGGCACTTAACACTGAAGCTTTCTTT	CASSQVVQALNTEAFF
TRBV7-6	once	TRBJ1-5	-	TGTGCCAGCAGCTTAGCCGCAGGCGCAGGGATTGCCGATCAGCCCCAGCATTTT	CASSLAAGAGIADQPQHF
TRBV9	-	TRBJ1-5	-	TGTGCCAGCAGCGTAAGGCCCAATCAGCCCCAGCATTTT	CASSVRPNQPQHF
TRBV25-1	-	TRBJ2-2	-	TGTGCCACCCGACTTCCGGGAGAGTACACCGGGGAGCTGTTTTTT	CATRLPGEYTGELFF
TRBV3-1/TRBV3-2	-	TRBJ2-2	-	TGTGCCAGCAGCCGGACAGTCGGGAACACCGGGGAGCTGTTTTTT	CASSRTVGNTGELFF
TRBV9	-	TRBJ2-1	TRBD2	TGTGCCAGCAGCGCGAGCGGGGGGTACGATGAGCAGTTCTTC	CASSASGGYDEQFF
TRBV2	few	TRBJ1-5	TRBD1	TGTGCCAGCAGTGTTACAGGGGAGAATCAGCCCCAGCATTTT	CASSVTGENQPQHF
TRBV7-9	-	TRBJ2-1	TRBD2	TGTGCCAGCAGCTTAGAGGTGCGAGCGGGAGTCTCTTCCTACAATGAGCAGTTCTTC	CASSLEVRAGVSSYNEQFF
TRBV18	-	TRBJ2-5	TRBD1	TGTGCCAGCTCACCCGACAGGGGACAAGAGACCCAGTACTTC	CASSPDRGQETQYF
TRBV27	-	TRBJ1-2	-	TGTGCCAGCAGGGTGACAGGATCTAACTATGGCTACACCTTC	CASRVTGSNYGYTF
TRBV5-1	-	TRBJ2-2	-	TGCGCCAGCAGCTTGATCGAGAAGACCGGGGAGCTGTTTTTT	CASSLIEKTGELFF
TRBV25-1	once	TRBJ1-1	TRBD1	TGTGCCAGCAGTGGACAGGGCGCTCACACTGAAGCTTTCTTT	CASSGQGAHTEAFF
TRBV29-1	-	TRBJ2-1	-	TGCAGCGTTGGGGAGGTCAATGAGCAGTTCTTC	CSVGEVNEQFF
TRBV14	-	TRBJ2-5	-	TGTGCCAGCAGCCTCTGGGTATTTAGGGGACAAGAGACCCAGTACTTC	CASSLWVFRGQETQYF
TRBV28	-	TRBJ1-4	-	TGTGCCAGCAGTGTCTCTATTTTCGGGGTTGAAAAACTGTTTTTT	CASSVSIFGVEKLFF
TRBV5-1	-	TRBJ2-7	TRBD1	TGCGCCAGCAGCTTTAGGGGACAGGGAGGACACGAGCAGTACTTC	CASSFRGQGGHEQYF